This TCR beta chain is from a study of CD8 T cells in Susac syndrome. Germline V gives CDR1 SNHLY, CDR2 FYNNEI. The V end lost 6 bases, the J end lost 5 bases, and 7 bases lay between the germline ends. CDR3 length equals 12 residues. Reverse transcription of roughly 0.45 to 1 ug RNA was carried out with random hexamers. The immunoSEQ assay covered 54 Vbeta and 13 Jbeta segments for CDR3. TCRdb re-derived calls from the immunoSEQ multiplex PCR reads in MiXCR, one entry per CDR3 protein. This table holds around 130,000 distinct CDR3 sequences, around 86% found once. Multiple sclerosis controls were treatment-naive patients with stable or active relapsing-remitting disease. Negative magnetic isolation gave CD8+ and CD4+ cells; FACS enriched CD8+ TEMRA.

The chain employs TRBV2 and TRBJ2-2; D is ambiguous. This TCR was sampled from a human donor with multiple sclerosis. Source material: CD8+ T cells from PBMCs. CDR3 amino acids: CASRRRTGELFF. CDR3 nucleotide sequence: TGTGCCAGCAGGAGAAGAACCGGGGAGCTGTTTTTT.